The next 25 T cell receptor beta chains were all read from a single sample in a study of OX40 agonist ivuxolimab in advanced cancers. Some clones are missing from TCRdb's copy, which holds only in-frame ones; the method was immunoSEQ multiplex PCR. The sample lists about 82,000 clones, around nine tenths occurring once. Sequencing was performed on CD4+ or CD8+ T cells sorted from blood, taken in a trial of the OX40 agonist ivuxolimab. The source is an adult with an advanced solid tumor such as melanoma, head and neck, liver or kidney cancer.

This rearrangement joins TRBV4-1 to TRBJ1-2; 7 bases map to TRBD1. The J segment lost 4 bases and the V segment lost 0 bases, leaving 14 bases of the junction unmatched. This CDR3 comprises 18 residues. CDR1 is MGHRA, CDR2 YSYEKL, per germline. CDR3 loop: CASSQDTTGRQGGYGYTF. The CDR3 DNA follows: TGCGCCAGCAGCCAAGATACTACGGGTCGACAGGGAGGCTATGGCTACACCTTC.

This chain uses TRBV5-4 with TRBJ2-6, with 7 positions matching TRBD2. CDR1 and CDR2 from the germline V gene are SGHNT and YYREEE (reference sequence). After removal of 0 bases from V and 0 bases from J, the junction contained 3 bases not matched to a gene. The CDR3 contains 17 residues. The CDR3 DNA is TGTGCCAGCAGCTTGGTGGGGGGGAACTCTGGGGCCAACGTCCTGACTTTC. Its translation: CASSLVGGNSGANVLTF. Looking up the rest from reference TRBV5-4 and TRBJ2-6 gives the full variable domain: ETGVTQSPTHLIKTRGQQVTLRCSSQSGHNTVSWYQQALGQGPQFIFQYYREEENGRGNFPPRFSGLQFPNYSSELNVNALELDDSALYLCASSLVGGNSGANVLTFGAGSRLTVL.

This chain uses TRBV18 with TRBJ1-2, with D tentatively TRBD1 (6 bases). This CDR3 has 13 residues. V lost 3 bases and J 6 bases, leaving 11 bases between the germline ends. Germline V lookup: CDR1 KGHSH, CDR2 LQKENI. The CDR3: CASSPSEGDGYTF. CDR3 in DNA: TGTGCCAGCTCACCCTCCGAGGGGGATGGCTACACCTTC.

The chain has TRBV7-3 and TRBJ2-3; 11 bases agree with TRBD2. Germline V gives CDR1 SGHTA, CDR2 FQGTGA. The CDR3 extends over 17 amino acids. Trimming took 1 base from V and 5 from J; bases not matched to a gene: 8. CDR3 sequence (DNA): TGTGCCAGCAGCTTAAGAAGTAGCGGGGGGGCAGGAGATACGCAGTATTTT. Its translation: CASSLRSSGGAGDTQYF.

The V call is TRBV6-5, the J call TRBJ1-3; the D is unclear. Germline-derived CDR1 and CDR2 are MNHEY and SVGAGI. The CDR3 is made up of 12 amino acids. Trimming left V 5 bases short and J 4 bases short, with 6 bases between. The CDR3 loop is CASSARGNTIYF. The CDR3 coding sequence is TGTGCCAGCAGTGCTAGGGGAAACACCATATATTTT.

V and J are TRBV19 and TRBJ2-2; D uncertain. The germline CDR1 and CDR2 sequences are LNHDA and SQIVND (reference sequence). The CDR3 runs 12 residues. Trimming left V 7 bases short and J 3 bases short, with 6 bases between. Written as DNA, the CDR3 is TGTGCCAGTAACGGTGACACCGGGGAGCTGTTTTTT. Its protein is CASNGDTGELFF.

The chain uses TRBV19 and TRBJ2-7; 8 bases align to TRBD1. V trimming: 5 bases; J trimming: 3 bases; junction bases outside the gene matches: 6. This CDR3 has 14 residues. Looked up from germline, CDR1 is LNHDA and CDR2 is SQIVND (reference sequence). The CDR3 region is CASSQRDRRYEQYF. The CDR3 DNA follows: TGTGCCAGTAGTCAGAGGGACAGGCGCTACGAGCAGTACTTC.

This CDR3 reads CASSASGGSTDTQYF. The CDR3 DNA is TGTGCCAGCAGCGCGAGCGGGGGTAGCACAGATACGCAGTATTTT. The chain has TRBV7-9 and TRBJ2-3, with 8 bases identical to TRBD2. The CDR3 has 15 residues. Germline V gene sequence: CDR1 SEHNR, CDR2 FQNEAQ (reference sequence). V was clipped by 5 bases and J by 0 bases; unmatched bases: 4.

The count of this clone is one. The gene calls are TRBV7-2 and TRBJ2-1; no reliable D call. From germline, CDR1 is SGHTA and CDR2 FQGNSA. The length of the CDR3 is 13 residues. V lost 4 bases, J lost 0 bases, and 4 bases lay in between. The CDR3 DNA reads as TGTGCCAGCAGCTCCCTCTCCTACAATGAGCAGTTCTTC. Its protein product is CASSSLSYNEQFF.

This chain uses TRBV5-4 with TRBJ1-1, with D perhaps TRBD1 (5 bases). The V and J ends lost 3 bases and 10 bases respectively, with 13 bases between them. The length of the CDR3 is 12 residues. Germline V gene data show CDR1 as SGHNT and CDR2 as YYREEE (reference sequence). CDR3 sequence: CASSWGNGGAFF. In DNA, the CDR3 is TGTGCCAGCAGCTGGGGTAATGGGGGAGCTTTCTTT.

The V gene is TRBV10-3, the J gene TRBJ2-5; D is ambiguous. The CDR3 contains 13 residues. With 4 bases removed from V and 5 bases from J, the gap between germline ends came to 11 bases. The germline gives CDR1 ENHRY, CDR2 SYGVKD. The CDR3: CAISVLESETQYF. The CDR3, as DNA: TGTGCCATCAGTGTATTGGAAAGTGAGACCCAGTACTTC.

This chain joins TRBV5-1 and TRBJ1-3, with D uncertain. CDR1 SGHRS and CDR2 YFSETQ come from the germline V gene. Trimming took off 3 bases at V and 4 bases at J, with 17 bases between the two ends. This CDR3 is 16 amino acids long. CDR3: CASSSGTLSAGNTIYF. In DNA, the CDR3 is TGCGCCAGCAGCTCGGGAACGCTCTCGGCCGGAAACACCATATATTTT.

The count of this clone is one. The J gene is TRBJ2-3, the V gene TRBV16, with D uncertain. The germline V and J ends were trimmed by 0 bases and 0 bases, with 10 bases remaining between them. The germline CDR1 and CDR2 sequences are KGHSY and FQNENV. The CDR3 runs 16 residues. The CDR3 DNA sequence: TGTGCCAGCAGCCAATCGAGGAGCCGTAGCACAGATACGCAGTATTTT. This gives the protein CASSQSRSRSTDTQYF.

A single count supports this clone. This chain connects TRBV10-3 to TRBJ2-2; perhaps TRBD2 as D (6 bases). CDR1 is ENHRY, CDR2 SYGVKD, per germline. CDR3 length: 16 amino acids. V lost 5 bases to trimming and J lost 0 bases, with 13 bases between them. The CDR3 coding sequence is TGTGCCATCAGTAGGAGACTAGAAACGAACACCGGGGAGCTGTTTTTT. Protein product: CAISRRLETNTGELFF.

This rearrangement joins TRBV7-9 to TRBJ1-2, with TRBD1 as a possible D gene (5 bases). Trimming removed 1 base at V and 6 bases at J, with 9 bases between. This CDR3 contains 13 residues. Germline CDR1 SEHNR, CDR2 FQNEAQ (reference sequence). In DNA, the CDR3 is TGTGCCAGCAGCTTAGTGAGAGGGGATGGCTACACCTTC. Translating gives CASSLVRGDGYTF. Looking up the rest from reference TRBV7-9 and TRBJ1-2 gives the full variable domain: DTGVSQNPRHKITKRGQNVTFRCDPISEHNRLYWYRQTLGQGPEFLTYFQNEAQLEKSRLLSDRFSAERPKGSFSTLEIQRTEQGDSAMYLCASSLVRGDGYTFGSGTRLTVV.

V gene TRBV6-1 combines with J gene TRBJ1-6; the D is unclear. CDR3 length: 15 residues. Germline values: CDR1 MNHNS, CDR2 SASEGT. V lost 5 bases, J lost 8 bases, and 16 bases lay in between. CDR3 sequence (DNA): TGTGCCAGCAGTCCCACGACACCTAGTGATTCACCCCTCCACTTT. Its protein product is CASSPTTPSDSPLHF.

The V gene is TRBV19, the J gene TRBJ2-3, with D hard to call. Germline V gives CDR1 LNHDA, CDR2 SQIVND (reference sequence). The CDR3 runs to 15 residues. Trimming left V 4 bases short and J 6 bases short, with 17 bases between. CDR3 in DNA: TGTGCCAGTAGTACCTTGACCCCAGGCGCTGATACGCAGTATTTT. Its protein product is CASSTLTPGADTQYF.

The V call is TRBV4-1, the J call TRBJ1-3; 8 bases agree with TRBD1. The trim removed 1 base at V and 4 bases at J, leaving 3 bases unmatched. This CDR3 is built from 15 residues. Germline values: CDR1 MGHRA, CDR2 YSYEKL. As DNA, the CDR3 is TGCGCCAGCAGCCAAGGACAGGGGCCGGGAAACACCATATATTTT. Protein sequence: CASSQGQGPGNTIYF.

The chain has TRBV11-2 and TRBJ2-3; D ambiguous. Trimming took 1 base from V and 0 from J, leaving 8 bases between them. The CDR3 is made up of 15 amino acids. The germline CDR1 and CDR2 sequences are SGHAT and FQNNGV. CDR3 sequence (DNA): TGTGCCAGCAGCTTAGGGTCAACTAGCACAGATACGCAGTATTTT. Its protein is CASSLGSTSTDTQYF.

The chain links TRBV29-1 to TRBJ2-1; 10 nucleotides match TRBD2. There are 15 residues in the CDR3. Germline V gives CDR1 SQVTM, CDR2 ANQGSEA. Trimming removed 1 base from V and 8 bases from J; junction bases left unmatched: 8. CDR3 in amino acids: CSVEGSSGGGDEQFF. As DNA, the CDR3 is TGCAGCGTTGAAGGGTCTAGCGGGGGAGGGGATGAGCAGTTCTTC.

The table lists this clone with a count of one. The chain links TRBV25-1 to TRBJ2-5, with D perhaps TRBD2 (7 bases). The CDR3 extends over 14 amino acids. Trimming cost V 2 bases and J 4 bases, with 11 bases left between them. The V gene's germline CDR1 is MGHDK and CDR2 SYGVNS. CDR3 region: CASSELGGAETQYF. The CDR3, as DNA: TGTGCCAGCAGTGAACTGGGGGGGGCAGAGACCCAGTACTTC.

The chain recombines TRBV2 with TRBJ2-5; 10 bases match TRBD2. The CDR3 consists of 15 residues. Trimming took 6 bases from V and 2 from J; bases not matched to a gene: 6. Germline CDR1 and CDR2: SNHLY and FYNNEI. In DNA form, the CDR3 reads TGTGCCAGCAGCGCTAGCGGGAGCACTCAAGAGACCCAGTACTTC. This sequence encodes CASSASGSTQETQYF.

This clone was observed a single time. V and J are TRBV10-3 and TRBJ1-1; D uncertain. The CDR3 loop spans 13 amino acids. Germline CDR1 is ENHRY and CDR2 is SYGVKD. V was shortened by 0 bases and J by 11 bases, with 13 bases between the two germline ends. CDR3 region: CAISESSREGAFF. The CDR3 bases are TGTGCCATCAGTGAGTCTAGTAGAGAAGGGGCTTTCTTT.

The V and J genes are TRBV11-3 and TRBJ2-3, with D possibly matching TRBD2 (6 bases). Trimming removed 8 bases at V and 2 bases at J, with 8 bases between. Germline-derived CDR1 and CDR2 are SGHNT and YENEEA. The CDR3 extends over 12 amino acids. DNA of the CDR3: TGTGCCAGCCGGACTATCACAGATACGCAGTATTTT. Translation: CASRTITDTQYF.

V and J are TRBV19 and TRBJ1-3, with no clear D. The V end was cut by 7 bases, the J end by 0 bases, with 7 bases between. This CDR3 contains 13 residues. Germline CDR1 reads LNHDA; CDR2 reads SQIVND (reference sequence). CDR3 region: CASTGLSGNTIYF. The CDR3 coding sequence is TGTGCCAGTACAGGACTCTCTGGAAACACCATATATTTT.